This TCR beta chain was sequenced during a study of siplizumab effects on memory and regulatory T cells (dated by TCRdb to between 2018 and 2021). Looking at the study overall: The study examined how the anti-CD2 antibody siplizumab affects alloreactive T-cell subsets in allogeneic mixed lymphocyte reactions built from human PBMCs. Here is what the overall study found, with its caveats: For roughly 80-95% of proliferating CD4+ or CD8+ clones, no naive or memory phenotype could be assigned. Compared with memory T cells, unstimulated naive T cells appeared more diverse, and naive cells seemed to make a substantial contribution to the alloresponse. Because sequences at frequencies below about 10^-5 were poorly captured, only a minor fraction of alloreactive clones could be mapped back to unstimulated subsets. Whether proliferating Tregs from siplizumab cultures actually had suppressive function was not functionally confirmed. Of the alloreactive CD4+ clones that could be mapped, the Treg-derived share averaged around 70% with siplizumab compared with approximately 30% in control reactions. Siplizumab significantly lowered the cumulative frequency of alloreactive sequences that could be traced to unstimulated CD4+ memory T cells.

Inclusive of the bounding cysteine and phenylalanine, the CDR3 is 15 residues long. Just CDR3 DNA is preserved here, 45 bases in frame from base 1. V and J are truncated by 0 bases and 7 bases respectively, leaving an intervening sequence of 13 bases. The germline V gene (reference sequence) specifies LNHNV as CDR1 and YYDKDF as CDR2. Receptors were amplified or captured by the immunoSEQ multiplex PCR assay. Each sample had roughly 90,000 TCR templates assayed by the deep sequencing platform. Genomic DNA extracted from sorted T cells was used for TCRbeta CDR3 sequencing. The authors processed their data as follows. The R programming language was used for clonal analysis of TCRbeta CDR3 data. Alloreactive CD4+ and CD8+ clones were identified by comparing unstimulated samples to CFSE-low samples taken after the reaction. Alloreactive CD4+ clones were assigned to regulatory or non-regulatory origin by matching sequences to sorted unstimulated Treg and non-Treg repertoires. This is the immuneACCESS table as TCRdb keeps it, with only in-frame sequences that have V and J called. A part of the clones is gone; compared with another copy, unresolved V genes explain less than half, and the rest is unexplained. The V and J calls and clone size were taken over from that table, and D and trimming were inferred from the DNA. The sample table records about 82,000 clones; 87% of these occur just once. Roughly 1.5% of the sample goes to the ten largest clones.

TCRbeta CDR3 sequencing was performed on sorted unstimulated T cells and on proliferating T cells recovered from mixed lymphocyte reactions. Fresh whole blood from around eleven HLA-typed healthy donors served as the source for isolating PBMCs. Unstimulated CD4+ regulatory T cells were FACS-sorted to map the origin of alloreactive clones. A note on this clone: Its recognized antigen is unknown. No base quality information exists; no much larger clone differs at one position.

The receptor comes from a human donor in good health. The sample comprised Tregs sorted from blood. The V and J genes are TRBV15 and TRBJ1-5; a confident D gene designation cannot be given. The nucleotides read TGTGCCACCAGCAGAGAGTTGATAGGGATACAGCCCCAGCATTTT. Its protein product is CATSRELIGIQPQHF.